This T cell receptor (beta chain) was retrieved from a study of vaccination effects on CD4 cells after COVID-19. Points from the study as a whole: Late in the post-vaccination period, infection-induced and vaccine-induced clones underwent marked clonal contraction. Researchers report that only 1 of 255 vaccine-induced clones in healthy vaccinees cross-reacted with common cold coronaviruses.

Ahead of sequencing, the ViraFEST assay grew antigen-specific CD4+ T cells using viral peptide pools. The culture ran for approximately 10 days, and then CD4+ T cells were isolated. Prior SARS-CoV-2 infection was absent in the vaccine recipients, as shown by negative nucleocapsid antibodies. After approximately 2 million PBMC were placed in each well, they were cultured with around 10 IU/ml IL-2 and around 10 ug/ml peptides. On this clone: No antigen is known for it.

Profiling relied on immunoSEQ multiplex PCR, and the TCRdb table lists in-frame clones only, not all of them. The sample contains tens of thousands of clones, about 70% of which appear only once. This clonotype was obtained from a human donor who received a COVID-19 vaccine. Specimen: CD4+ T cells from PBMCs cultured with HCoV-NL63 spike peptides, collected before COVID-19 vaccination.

CDR3 sequence: CASSSRVRQPQHF. The DNA for the CDR3 is TGTGCCAGCAGTAGCAGGGTGAGGCAGCCCCAGCATTTT. V usage is TRBV2 and J usage is TRBJ1-5; weak D call: TRBD1 (5 bases). The CDR3 runs 13 residues. The V gene lost 5 bases and the J gene lost 7 bases, with 12 bases spanning the gap. Germline V lookup: CDR1 SNHLY, CDR2 FYNNEI.